Below are 13 T cell receptor beta chains sequenced from a single sample in a study of T cell changes during pregnancy in multiple sclerosis. Sequencing was performed with immunoSEQ multiplex PCR; in TCRdb, only in-frame clones are kept and a portion is missing. The table has 130,000 or so clones, approximately 94% seen once. The specimen comprised peripheral blood, sampled before pregnancy. Every receptor here comes from a female donor with multiple sclerosis, enrolled in a pregnancy study.

The genes are TRBV9 and TRBJ1-1; the match to TRBD1 covers 7 bases. This CDR3 is built from 14 residues. The J segment lost 1 base and the V segment lost 3 bases, leaving 3 bases of the junction unmatched. From germline, CDR1 is SGDLS and CDR2 YYNGEE. CDR3 residues: CASSAQGWNTEAFF. DNA of the CDR3: TGTGCCAGCAGCGCACAGGGGTGGAACACTGAAGCTTTCTTT.

The chain couples TRBV29-1 to TRBJ2-7, with 9 bases matching TRBD2. Germline V lookup: CDR1 SQVTM, CDR2 ANQGSEA. The V gene end was trimmed by 7 bases and the J gene end by 7 bases; junction bases not matched to a gene: 11. The CDR3 runs 13 residues. CDR3 in amino acids: CSAPGRTSVEQYF. The CDR3 coding sequence is TGCAGCGCCCCAGGGCGGACTAGCGTAGAGCAGTACTTC.

Details on this clone: A much larger clone sits a single nucleotide away, making a read error possible. The J gene is TRBJ1-2, the V gene TRBV6-6; D unclear. The CDR3 extends over 14 amino acids. Trimming stripped 5 bases from V and 4 bases from J, with 14 bases between. Germline V gene lookup returns CDR1 MNHNY and CDR2 SVGAGI (reference sequence). Here the CDR3 reads CASSLQSGGYGYTF. The CDR3 bases are TGTGCCAGCAGTCTGCAATCCGGCGGCTATGGCTACACCTTC.

V gene TRBV14 combines with J gene TRBJ2-1; 10 bases fit TRBD1. Germline CDR1 and CDR2: SGHDN and FVKESK. J lost 2 bases, V lost 4 bases, and 5 bases had no gene match. This CDR3 has 16 residues. CDR3 sequence: CASSRAGTGAYNEQFF. The CDR3 DNA sequence: TGTGCCAGCAGCCGGGCCGGGACAGGGGCCTACAATGAGCAGTTCTTC.

This clone appeared once. The CDR3 spells CASSLATGRPLNTEAFF. CDR3 DNA sequence: TGTGCCAGCAGCTTAGCGACGGGGAGACCGCTGAACACTGAAGCTTTCTTT. The V gene is TRBV7-2, the J gene TRBJ1-1; no definite D call. The germline gives CDR1 SGHTA, CDR2 FQGNSA. V was cut by 0 bases and J by 0 bases, with 14 bases left in between. The CDR3 runs to 17 residues.

V usage is TRBV27 and J usage is TRBJ2-7; perhaps TRBD2 as D (6 bases). V was pared by 2 bases and J by 7 bases, with 9 bases between. This CDR3 has 12 residues. CDR1 is MNHEY and CDR2 is SMNVEV in the germline V gene (reference sequence). CDR3 region: CASSLRAGEQYF. The CDR3 bases are TGTGCCAGCAGTTTAAGGGCGGGGGAGCAGTACTTC.

A single count supports this clone. This chain uses TRBV5-1 with TRBJ1-1, with 7 bases matching TRBD1. CDR1 SGHRS and CDR2 YFSETQ come from the germline V gene. V dropped 2 bases and J dropped 1; count of bases not matched to a gene: 2. There are 14 residues in the CDR3. The CDR3 nucleotides are TGCGCCAGCAGCTTTACAGGGGCGAACACTGAAGCTTTCTTT. Amino acids: CASSFTGANTEAFF.

The chain uses TRBV30 and TRBJ1-1; TRBD1 is a possible D gene (6 bases). This CDR3 comprises 13 residues. With 4 bases removed from V and 11 bases from J, the gap between germline ends came to 20 bases. Germline-derived CDR1 and CDR2 are GTSNPN and SVGIG (reference sequence). CDR3: CAWIPGGPPGAFF. CDR3 coding DNA: TGTGCCTGGATACCTGGGGGCCCCCCGGGCGCTTTCTTT.

The chain links TRBV5-6 to TRBJ2-7; tentatively, D is TRBD1 (6 bases). Trimming cost V 2 bases and J 5 bases, with 20 bases left between them. The CDR3 sequence is 16 residues long. Germline V lookup: CDR1 SGHDT, CDR2 YYEEEE. CDR3 loop: CASSFGQGFSGNEQYF. DNA for the CDR3: TGTGCCAGCAGCTTTGGCCAGGGGTTTTCGGGAAACGAGCAGTACTTC.

This chain joins TRBV9 and TRBJ2-2; maybe TRBD1 (5 bases). Germline V gene sequence: CDR1 SGDLS, CDR2 YYNGEE. The CDR3 loop spans 17 amino acids. Trimming shortened V by 3 bases and J by 2 bases, and 17 bases separated the two germline ends. The CDR3 spells CASSDTTLDSNTGELFF. The CDR3 DNA reads as TGTGCCAGCAGCGATACTACGCTAGACAGCAACACCGGGGAGCTGTTTTTT. Full variable domain (rest looked up from reference TRBV9 and TRBJ2-2): DSGVTQTPKHLITATGQRVTLRCSPRSGDLSVYWYQQSLDQGLQFLIQYYNGEERAKGNILERFSAQQFPDLHSELNLSSLELGDSALYFCASSDTTLDSNTGELFFGEGSRLTVL.

In its sample, this clone was seen once. This chain links TRBV7-8 with TRBJ2-7, with TRBD2 matching 10 bases. Losses at the gene ends were 2 bases for V and 2 bases for J; bases not matched to a gene: 12. Per the germline V gene, CDR1 is SGHVS and CDR2 is FQNEAQ. The CDR3 consists of 18 residues. CDR3: CASSLLSGRALEAYEQYF. The CDR3, as DNA: TGTGCCAGCAGCTTACTGAGCGGGAGGGCTCTTGAGGCCTACGAGCAGTACTTC.

The J gene is TRBJ2-3, the V gene TRBV19; TRBD2 aligns across 9 bases. Trimming at V came to 9 bases and at J to 6 bases, leaving 16 bases not matched to a gene. The CDR3 is 16 amino acids. Germline CDR1 is LNHDA and CDR2 is SQIVND (reference sequence). The CDR3 DNA follows: TGTGCCAGCAGCCCACGGGGGCGGGGGGGCCGCGATACGCAGTATTTT. It translates to CASSPRGRGGRDTQYF.

The chain joins TRBV10-3 to TRBJ2-1; TRBD2 matches 14 bases. Germline V gives CDR1 ENHRY, CDR2 SYGVKD. Germline trimming cut 6 bases from V and 5 bases from J; bases unmatched to any gene: 3. CDR3 length: 15 amino acids. The CDR3 bases are TGTGCCATCAGCCTGGGACTAGCGGGGGACAATGAGCAGTTCTTC. Translating it yields CAISLGLAGDNEQFF.